These T cell receptor beta chains were read from a single sample in a study of control samples from healthy donors and cancer patients. Clones were sequenced by immunoSEQ multiplex PCR, and TCRdb holds only the in-frame ones, with some missing. Of around 30,000 clones in the sample, 94% were seen once. Sequences were obtained from blood. These receptors were collected from a man aged 60 to 69 in good health. The CDR3 runs from the conserved cysteine through the conserved F or W. Fields, in order: clone size, D gene, J gene, V gene, CDR3 DNA, CDR3 protein. The D gene is left open where the match is weak. The size entry is marked missing in some rows and otherwise reads once, few, many or a size class.

clone size: once; D gene: NA; J gene: TRBJ2-5; V gene: TRBV18; CDR3 DNA: TGTGCCAGCTCTCACGGACAGTATTCGGAGACCCAGTACTTC; CDR3 protein: CASSHGQYSETQYF
clone size: NA; D gene: NA; J gene: TRBJ1-2; V gene: TRBV30; CDR3 DNA: TGTGCCTGGACTCGAGGGACGCCAGGCGGCTACACCTTC; CDR3 protein: CAWTRGTPGGYTF
clone size: NA; D gene: NA; J gene: TRBJ2-2; V gene: TRBV6-4; CDR3 DNA: TGTGCCAGCCGGGGCAGCGCGAACACCGGGGAGCTGTTTTTT; CDR3 protein: CASRGSANTGELFF
clone size: NA; D gene: TRBD1; J gene: TRBJ1-1; V gene: TRBV7-9; CDR3 DNA: TGTGCCAGCAGCTTAGGGGGACAGGGAGCCGCCCGGTCTTTCTTT; CDR3 protein: CASSLGGQGAARSFF
clone size: NA; D gene: NA; J gene: TRBJ2-7; V gene: TRBV10-2; CDR3 DNA: TGCGCCAGCAGTGAGTCGTGGGGCTACGAGCAGTACTTC; CDR3 protein: CASSESWGYEQYF
clone size: NA; D gene: TRBD1; J gene: TRBJ1-1; V gene: TRBV9; CDR3 DNA: TGTGCCAGCAGCGGCCGGGACAGTCCCACTGAAGCTTTCTTT; CDR3 protein: CASSGRDSPTEAFF
clone size: NA; D gene: NA; J gene: TRBJ1-5; V gene: TRBV7-2; CDR3 DNA: TGTGCCAGCAGCTTAGCAGGGCGGGGGCAGCCCCAGCATTTT; CDR3 protein: CASSLAGRGQPQHF
clone size: NA; D gene: NA; J gene: TRBJ2-3; V gene: TRBV10-2; CDR3 DNA: TGCGCCAGCAGTGAGTCTAACCCTAGCACAGATACGCAGTATTTT; CDR3 protein: CASSESNPSTDTQYF
clone size: few; D gene: NA; J gene: TRBJ2-7; V gene: TRBV19; CDR3 DNA: TGTGCCAGTAGTTCCACAGGGAACTACGAGCAGTACTTC; CDR3 protein: CASSSTGNYEQYF
clone size: NA; D gene: TRBD1; J gene: TRBJ1-5; V gene: TRBV19; CDR3 DNA: TGTGCCAGTAATTCGGACAGGGGTAGCAATCAGCCCCAGCATTTT; CDR3 protein: CASNSDRGSNQPQHF
clone size: NA; D gene: NA; J gene: TRBJ1-2; V gene: TRBV6-5; CDR3 DNA: TGTGCCAGCAGTTACTCCGGCAGGGGCCATGGCTACACCTTC; CDR3 protein: CASSYSGRGHGYTF
clone size: NA; D gene: TRBD1; J gene: TRBJ1-3; V gene: TRBV5-4; CDR3 DNA: TGTGCCAGCAGCTTGGCCGGGACAGGGGGCGCCGGAAACACCATATATTTT; CDR3 protein: CASSLAGTGGAGNTIYF
clone size: NA; D gene: TRBD1; J gene: TRBJ1-5; V gene: TRBV28; CDR3 DNA: TGTGCCAGCAGGGGGGGGACAGGAAATCAGCCCCAGCATTTT; CDR3 protein: CASRGGTGNQPQHF
clone size: few; D gene: NA; J gene: TRBJ1-6; V gene: TRBV5-1; CDR3 DNA: TGCGCCAGCAGCCTGGGGGGAACCGAATATAATTCACCCCTCCACTTT; CDR3 protein: CASSLGGTEYNSPLHF
clone size: NA; D gene: NA; J gene: TRBJ1-6; V gene: TRBV9; CDR3 DNA: TGTGCCAGCAGCGACAGGGTGAACTCACCCCTCCACTTT; CDR3 protein: CASSDRVNSPLHF
clone size: NA; D gene: NA; J gene: TRBJ2-5; V gene: TRBV9; CDR3 DNA: TGTGCCAGCAGCGTAGGGCCGGGGGGCTACCAAGAGACCCAGTACTTC; CDR3 protein: CASSVGPGGYQETQYF
clone size: NA; D gene: TRBD1; J gene: TRBJ1-2; V gene: TRBV20-1; CDR3 DNA: TGCAGTGCTAGTCCCCTAATACAGGGGCTCTATGGCTACACCTTC; CDR3 protein: CSASPLIQGLYGYTF
clone size: once; D gene: NA; J gene: TRBJ1-5; V gene: TRBV19; CDR3 DNA: TGTGCCAGTAGTATAATCGAGAGGGGTGCTAATCAGCCCCAGCATTTT; CDR3 protein: CASSIIERGANQPQHF
clone size: NA; D gene: TRBD1; J gene: TRBJ2-2; V gene: TRBV19; CDR3 DNA: TGTGCCAGTAGTCGGACAGGGAACACCGGGGAGCTGTTTTTT; CDR3 protein: CASSRTGNTGELFF
clone size: NA; D gene: NA; J gene: TRBJ1-1; V gene: TRBV7-9; CDR3 DNA: TGTGCCAGCAGCGGCAATGAAGCTTTCTTT; CDR3 protein: CASSGNEAFF
clone size: NA; D gene: NA; J gene: TRBJ1-1; V gene: TRBV7-9; CDR3 DNA: TGTGCCAGCAGCTTAGAGGTCCTGACAGGGAACACTGAAGCTTTCTTT; CDR3 protein: CASSLEVLTGNTEAFF
clone size: NA; D gene: TRBD1; J gene: TRBJ2-6; V gene: TRBV14; CDR3 DNA: TGTGCCAGCAGCCCCGGACAGGGGAACTCTGGGGCCAACGTCCTGACTTTC; CDR3 protein: CASSPGQGNSGANVLTF
clone size: NA; D gene: NA; J gene: TRBJ1-4; V gene: TRBV7-7; CDR3 DNA: TGTGCCAGCAGCCCATCGTTTGGGGGCAATGAAAAACTGTTTTTT; CDR3 protein: CASSPSFGGNEKLFF
clone size: NA; D gene: TRBD1; J gene: TRBJ1-2; V gene: TRBV28; CDR3 DNA: TGTGCCAGCAGTTCCGACAGGGTCTACACCTTC; CDR3 protein: CASSSDRVYTF
clone size: NA; D gene: TRBD2; J gene: TRBJ2-2; V gene: TRBV10-2; CDR3 DNA: TGCGCCAGCGGGACTAGTTCGAACACCGGGGAGCTGTTTTTT; CDR3 protein: CASGTSSNTGELFF
clone size: NA; D gene: NA; J gene: TRBJ2-7; V gene: TRBV7-2; CDR3 DNA: TGTGCCAGCAGCTTTGGGGGAAACTACGAGCAGTACTTC; CDR3 protein: CASSFGGNYEQYF
clone size: NA; D gene: NA; J gene: TRBJ2-5; V gene: TRBV7-6; CDR3 DNA: TGTGCCAGCAGCACGACTAGGGGGCAAGAGACCCAGTACTTC; CDR3 protein: CASSTTRGQETQYF
clone size: NA; D gene: TRBD2; J gene: TRBJ2-3; V gene: TRBV7-9; CDR3 DNA: TGTGCCAGCAGCGCCTGGGAATCGGGGAGGGGAGATACGCAGTATTTT; CDR3 protein: CASSAWESGRGDTQYF
clone size: NA; D gene: TRBD1; J gene: TRBJ1-4; V gene: TRBV25-1; CDR3 DNA: TGTGCCAGCAGCAGGGGGCTTGGAGAAAAACTGTTTTTT; CDR3 protein: CASSRGLGEKLFF
clone size: NA; D gene: TRBD1; J gene: TRBJ1-1; V gene: TRBV7-2; CDR3 DNA: TGTGCCAGCAGCTTAGCCGGGACAGGTAACATGAACACTGAAGCTTTCTTT; CDR3 protein: CASSLAGTGNMNTEAFF
clone size: NA; D gene: NA; J gene: TRBJ1-6; V gene: TRBV19; CDR3 DNA: TGTGCCAGTAGTATAGGTCTAACAGAACCCCTCCACTTT; CDR3 protein: CASSIGLTEPLHF
clone size: NA; D gene: NA; J gene: TRBJ2-5; V gene: TRBV6-2/TRBV6-3; CDR3 DNA: TGTGCCAGCAGTTATTTGAGGTCCAAGAAAGACAACCGGTCCCAGTACTTC; CDR3 protein: CASSYLRSKKDNRSQYF
clone size: once; D gene: TRBD1; J gene: TRBJ1-1; V gene: TRBV7-9; CDR3 DNA: TGTGCCAGCAGCTTAGCCGGGGACAGGGGGCTCACTGAAGCTTTCTTT; CDR3 protein: CASSLAGDRGLTEAFF
clone size: NA; D gene: TRBD2; J gene: TRBJ2-3; V gene: TRBV6-4; CDR3 DNA: TGTGCCAGCAGCCCTCTAGCGGGGGGCACAGATACGCAGTATTTT; CDR3 protein: CASSPLAGGTDTQYF
clone size: once; D gene: TRBD1; J gene: TRBJ2-3; V gene: TRBV10-3; CDR3 DNA: TGTGCCATCAGTGAAGGAGACAGGGCCTTGGATACGCAGTATTTT; CDR3 protein: CAISEGDRALDTQYF
clone size: once; D gene: NA; J gene: TRBJ1-2; V gene: TRBV12-3/TRBV12-4; CDR3 DNA: TGTGCCAGCAGTTTTGCTCGACAGGGCTACACCTTC; CDR3 protein: CASSFARQGYTF
clone size: NA; D gene: NA; J gene: TRBJ2-2; V gene: TRBV6-4; CDR3 DNA: TGTGCCAGCAGATCACAGGGAACCGGGGAGCTGTTTTTT; CDR3 protein: CASRSQGTGELFF
clone size: once; D gene: NA; J gene: TRBJ1-6; V gene: TRBV18; CDR3 DNA: TGTGCCAGCTCTCAGGACAGAAATTTTTCACCCCTCCACTTT; CDR3 protein: CASSQDRNFSPLHF
clone size: NA; D gene: TRBD1; J gene: TRBJ2-3; V gene: TRBV18; CDR3 DNA: TGTGCCAGCTCACTACAGACAGGGGGCCCAGATACGCAGTATTTT; CDR3 protein: CASSLQTGGPDTQYF
clone size: NA; D gene: NA; J gene: TRBJ2-3; V gene: TRBV4-3; CDR3 DNA: TGCGCCAGCAGCCACGCCACGGGGCAGCGCACAGATACGCAGTATTTT; CDR3 protein: CASSHATGQRTDTQYF
clone size: NA; D gene: TRBD1; J gene: TRBJ1-1; V gene: TRBV11-2; CDR3 DNA: TGTGCCAGCAGCTTCCAGGGGGCGGGGGGCACTGAAGCTTTCTTT; CDR3 protein: CASSFQGAGGTEAFF
clone size: NA; D gene: NA; J gene: TRBJ1-6; V gene: TRBV3-1/TRBV3-2; CDR3 DNA: TGTGCCAGCAGCCAAGTGTCCGGACCTTTAAAATCCTATAATTCACCCCTCCACTTT; CDR3 protein: CASSQVSGPLKSYNSPLHF
clone size: NA; D gene: TRBD2; J gene: TRBJ2-1; V gene: TRBV7-9; CDR3 DNA: TGTGCCAGCAGCTTAGAGGGACTAGCCTCCGCTGAGTTCTTC; CDR3 protein: CASSLEGLASAEFF